Sequencing of this T cell receptor beta chain was carried out in a study of somatic mutations in cytotoxic T cells in rheumatoid arthritis. Data came from immunoSEQ multiplex PCR; TCRdb stores just in-frame clones and leaves some out. The data contain 15,000 to 20,000 clones, about four fifths of them singletons. The CDR3 loop spans 17 amino acids. V was pared by 4 bases and J by 5 bases, with 21 bases between. In germline, CDR1 is MDHEN, CDR2 SYDVKM. The TCR comes from an adult with rheumatoid arthritis. This chain uses TRBV28 with TRBJ2-1, with TRBD1 as a possible D gene (8 bases). Source material: CD8+ T cells sorted from blood. CDR3 amino acids: CASSYGLTGEGHNEQFF. CDR3 DNA: TGTGCCAGCAGTTATGGGCTGACAGGGGAGGGTCACAATGAGCAGTTCTTC.